This T cell receptor (beta chain) was documented in a study of T cell responses to AZD1222 COVID-19 vaccine. Points from the study as a whole: Mapped onto spike, vaccine-associated CD4 TCRs spanned it and were dominant at 160-218 and 743-854. The donors showed a predominance of white British ancestry and of females, with possible underestimation of clonal diversity. Increases in Spike-specific TCR breadth and depth were seen after two AZD1222 doses. Just a handful of AZD1222 recipients were seropositive at baseline.

The CDR3 is 13 residues long. Germline V CDR1 and CDR2: SEHNR, FQNEAQ (reference sequence). Trimming shortened V by 5 bases and J by 2 bases, and 10 bases separated the two germline ends. On this clone itself: The antigen remains unidentified.

Method: immunoSEQ multiplex PCR; TCRdb's copy keeps in-frame clones and lacks some. Of fewer than 150,000 clones in the sample, 85% to 95% were seen once. The gene calls are TRBV7-9 and TRBJ2-7, with a possible D match to TRBD1 (5 bases). This material consisted of peripheral blood, taken on day 0 of AZD1222 vaccination. This clonotype was obtained from an adult in good health. CDR3 sequence reads: CASSPDRPYEQYF. Here the CDR3 DNA reads TGTGCCAGCAGCCCCGACAGACCCTACGAGCAGTACTTC.